One T cell receptor beta chain is described in this entry. These data originate in a study of blood T cell repertoires in COVID-19. V was pared by 2 bases and J by 4 bases, with 4 bases of the junction left unmatched. The germline V gene encodes CDR1 SGHKS and CDR2 YYEKEE (reference sequence). The CDR3 extends over 15 amino acids. TCRdb's copy holds only in-frame clones and misses some; the assay was immunoSEQ multiplex PCR. Among roughly 98,000 clones listed, less than 85% were seen once. Sequencing was carried out using peripheral blood. The rearrangement links TRBV5-5 to TRBJ2-5, with 11 bases lining up with TRBD1. This receptor was obtained from a man between 65 and 85 years old with active or convalescent COVID-19. The CDR3 sequence: CASSFGTGGLETQYF. CDR3 DNA: TGTGCCAGCAGCTTTGGGACAGGGGGATTAGAGACCCAGTACTTC.